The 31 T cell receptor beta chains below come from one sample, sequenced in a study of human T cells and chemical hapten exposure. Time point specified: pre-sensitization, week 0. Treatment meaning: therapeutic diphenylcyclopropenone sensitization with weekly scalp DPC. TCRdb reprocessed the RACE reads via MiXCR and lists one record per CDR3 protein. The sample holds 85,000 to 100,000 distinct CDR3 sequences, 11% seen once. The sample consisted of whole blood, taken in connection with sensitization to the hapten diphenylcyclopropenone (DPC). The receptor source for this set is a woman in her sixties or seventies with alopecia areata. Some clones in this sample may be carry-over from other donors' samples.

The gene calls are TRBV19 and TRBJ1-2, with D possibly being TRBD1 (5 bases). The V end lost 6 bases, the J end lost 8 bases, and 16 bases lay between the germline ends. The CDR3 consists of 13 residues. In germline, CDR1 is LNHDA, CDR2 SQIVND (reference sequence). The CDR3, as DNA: TGTGCCAGTAGCTGGGGCAACAAGATCGGCTACACCTTC. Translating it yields CASSWGNKIGYTF.

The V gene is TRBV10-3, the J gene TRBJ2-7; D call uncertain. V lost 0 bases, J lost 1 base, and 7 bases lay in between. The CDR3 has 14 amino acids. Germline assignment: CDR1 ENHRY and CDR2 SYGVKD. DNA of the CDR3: TGTGCCATCAGTGAGTCCGTAGGTTCCTACGAGCAGTACTTC. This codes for CAISESVGSYEQYF.

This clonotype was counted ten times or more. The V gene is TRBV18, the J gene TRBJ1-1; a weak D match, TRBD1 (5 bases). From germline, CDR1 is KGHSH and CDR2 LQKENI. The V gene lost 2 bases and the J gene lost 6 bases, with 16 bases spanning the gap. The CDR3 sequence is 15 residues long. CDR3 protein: CASSPDQGFGSEAFF. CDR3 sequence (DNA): TGTGCCAGCTCACCAGATCAGGGATTTGGCTCTGAAGCTTTCTTT.

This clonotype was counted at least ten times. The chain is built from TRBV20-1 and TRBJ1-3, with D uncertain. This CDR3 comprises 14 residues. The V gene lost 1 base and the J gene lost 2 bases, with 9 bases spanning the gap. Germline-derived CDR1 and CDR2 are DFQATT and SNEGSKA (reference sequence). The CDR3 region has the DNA TGCAGTGCTAGAGGACCCGGACCTGGAAACACCATATATTTT. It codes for CSARGPGPGNTIYF.

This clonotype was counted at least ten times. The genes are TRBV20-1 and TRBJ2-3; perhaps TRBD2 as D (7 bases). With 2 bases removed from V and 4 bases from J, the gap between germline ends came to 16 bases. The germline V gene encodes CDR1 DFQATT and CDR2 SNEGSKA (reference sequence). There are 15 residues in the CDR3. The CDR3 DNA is TGCAGTGCTAGACGGGGGGCAGGGGTTCCAGATACGCAGTATTTT. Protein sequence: CSARRGAGVPDTQYF.

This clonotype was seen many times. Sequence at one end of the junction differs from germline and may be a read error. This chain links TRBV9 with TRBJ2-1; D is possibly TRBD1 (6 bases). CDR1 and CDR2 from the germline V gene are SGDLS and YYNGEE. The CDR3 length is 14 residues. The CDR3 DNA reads TGTGCCAGCAGCGTAGACCAAAACAGACAGGCTCAGTCCTTC. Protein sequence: CASSVDQNRQAQSF.

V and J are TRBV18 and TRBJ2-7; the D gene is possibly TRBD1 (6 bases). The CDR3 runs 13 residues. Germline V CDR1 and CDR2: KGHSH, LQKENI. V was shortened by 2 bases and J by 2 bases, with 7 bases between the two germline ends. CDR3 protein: CASSPGDTYEQYF. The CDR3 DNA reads TGTGCCAGCTCACCAGGGGACACCTACGAGCAGTACTTC.

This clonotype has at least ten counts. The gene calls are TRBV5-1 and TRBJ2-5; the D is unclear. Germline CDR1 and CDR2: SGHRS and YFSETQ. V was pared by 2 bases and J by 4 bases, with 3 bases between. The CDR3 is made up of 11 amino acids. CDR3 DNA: TGCGCCAGCAGCTTTTTAGAGACCCAGTACTTC. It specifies CASSFLETQYF.

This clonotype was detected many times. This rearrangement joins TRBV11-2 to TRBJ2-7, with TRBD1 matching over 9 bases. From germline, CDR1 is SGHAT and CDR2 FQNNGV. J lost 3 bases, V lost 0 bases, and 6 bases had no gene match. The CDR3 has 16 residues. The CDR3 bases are TGTGCCAGCAGCTTAGAATCCGGGACAGGGAACTACGAGCAGTACTTC. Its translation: CASSLESGTGNYEQYF. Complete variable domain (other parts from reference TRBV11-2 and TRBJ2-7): EAGVAQSPRYKIIEKRQSVAFWCNPISGHATLYWYQQILGQGPKLLIQFQNNGVVDDSQLPKDRFSAERLKGVDSTLKIQPAKLEDSAVYLCASSLESGTGNYEQYFGPGTRLTVT.

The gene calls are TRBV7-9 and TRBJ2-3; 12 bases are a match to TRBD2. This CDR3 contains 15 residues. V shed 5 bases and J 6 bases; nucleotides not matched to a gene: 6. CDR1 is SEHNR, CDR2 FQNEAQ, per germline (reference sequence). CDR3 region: CASSPSGGVFDTQYF. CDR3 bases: TGTGCCAGCAGCCCTAGCGGGGGGGTTTTCGATACGCAGTATTTT.

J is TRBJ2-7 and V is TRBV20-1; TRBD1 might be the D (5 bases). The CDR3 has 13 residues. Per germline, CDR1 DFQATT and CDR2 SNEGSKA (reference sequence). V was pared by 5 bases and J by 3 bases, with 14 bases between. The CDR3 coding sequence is TGCAGTGCTCCTAGGACGGACAACTACGAGCAGTACTTC. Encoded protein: CSAPRTDNYEQYF.

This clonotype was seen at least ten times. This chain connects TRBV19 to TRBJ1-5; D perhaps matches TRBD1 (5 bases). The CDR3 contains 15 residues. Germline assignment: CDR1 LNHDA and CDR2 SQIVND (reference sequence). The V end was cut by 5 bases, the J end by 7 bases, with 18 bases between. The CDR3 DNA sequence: TGTGCCAGTAGTCCCGGGACGGCCCTCGGGCAGCCCCAGCATTTT. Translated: CASSPGTALGQPQHF.

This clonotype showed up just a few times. CDR3 bases: TGCAGTGCTAGAGCAGCCGCGGGGCTACCGAACACCGGGGAGCTGTTTTTT. Protein product: CSARAAAGLPNTGELFF. The V call is TRBV20-1, the J call TRBJ2-2, with D possibly matching TRBD2 (6 bases). Trimming left V 1 base short and J 0 bases short, with 15 bases between. The CDR3 consists of 17 residues. Germline V gene sequence: CDR1 DFQATT, CDR2 SNEGSKA (reference sequence).

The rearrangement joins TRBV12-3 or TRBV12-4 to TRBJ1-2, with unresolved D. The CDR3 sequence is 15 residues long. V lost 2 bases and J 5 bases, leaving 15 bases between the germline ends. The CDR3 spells CASSLNLPGLYGYTF. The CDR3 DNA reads TGTGCCAGCAGTTTAAATCTGCCGGGCCTATATGGCTACACCTTC.

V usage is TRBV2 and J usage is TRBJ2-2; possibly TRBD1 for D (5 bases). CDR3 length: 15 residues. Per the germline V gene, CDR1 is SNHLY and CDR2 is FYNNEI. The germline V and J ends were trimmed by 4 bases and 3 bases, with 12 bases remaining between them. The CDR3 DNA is TGTGCCAGCAGTGTACTCAGGGATTACACCGGGGAGCTGTTTTTT. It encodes CASSVLRDYTGELFF.

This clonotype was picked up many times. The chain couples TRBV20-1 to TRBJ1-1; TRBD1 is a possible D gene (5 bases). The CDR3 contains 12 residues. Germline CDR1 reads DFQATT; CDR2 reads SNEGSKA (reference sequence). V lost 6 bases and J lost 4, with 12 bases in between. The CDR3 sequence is CSAAGGFTEAFF. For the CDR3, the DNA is TGCAGTGCCGCTGGGGGGTTCACTGAAGCTTTCTTT.

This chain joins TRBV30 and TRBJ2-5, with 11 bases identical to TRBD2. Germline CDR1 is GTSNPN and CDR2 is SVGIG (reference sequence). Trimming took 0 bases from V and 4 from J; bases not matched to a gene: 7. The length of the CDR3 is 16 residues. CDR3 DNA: TGTGCCTGGAGTGTACCGGGACTAGCGGCGGGAGAGACCCAGTACTTC. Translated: CAWSVPGLAAGETQYF.

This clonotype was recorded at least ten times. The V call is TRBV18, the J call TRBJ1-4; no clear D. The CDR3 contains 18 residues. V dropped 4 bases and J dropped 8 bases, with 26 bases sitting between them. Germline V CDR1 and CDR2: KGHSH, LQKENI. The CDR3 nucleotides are TGTGCCAGCTCACAAACGGGGTTGTCCGACCTCCAGAGGGAAAAACTGTTTTTT. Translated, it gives CASSQTGLSDLQREKLFF.

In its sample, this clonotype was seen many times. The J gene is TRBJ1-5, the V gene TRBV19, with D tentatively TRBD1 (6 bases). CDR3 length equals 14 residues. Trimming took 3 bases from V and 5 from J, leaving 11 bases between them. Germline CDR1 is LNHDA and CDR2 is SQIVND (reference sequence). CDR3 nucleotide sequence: TGTGCCAGTAGTATCCCGACAGGTTATCAGCCCCAGCATTTT. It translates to CASSIPTGYQPQHF.

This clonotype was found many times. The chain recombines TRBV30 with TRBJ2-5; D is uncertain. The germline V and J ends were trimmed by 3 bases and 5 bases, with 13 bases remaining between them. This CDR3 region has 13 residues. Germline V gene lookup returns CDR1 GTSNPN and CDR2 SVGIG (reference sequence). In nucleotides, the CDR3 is TGTGCCTGGAGCACACAGCCAAAGGAGACCCAGTACTTC. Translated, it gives CAWSTQPKETQYF.

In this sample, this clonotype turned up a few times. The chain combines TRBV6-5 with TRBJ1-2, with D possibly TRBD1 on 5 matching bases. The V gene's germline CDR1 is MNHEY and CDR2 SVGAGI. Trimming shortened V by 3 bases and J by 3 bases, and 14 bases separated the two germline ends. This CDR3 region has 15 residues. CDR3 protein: CASSYVGGEDYGYTF. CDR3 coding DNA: TGTGCCAGCAGTTATGTCGGGGGAGAAGACTATGGCTACACCTTC.

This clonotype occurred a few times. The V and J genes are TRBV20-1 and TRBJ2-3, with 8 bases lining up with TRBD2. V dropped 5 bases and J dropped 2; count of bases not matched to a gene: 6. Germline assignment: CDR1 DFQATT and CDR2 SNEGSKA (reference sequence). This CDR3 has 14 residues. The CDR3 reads CSARGGAPTDTQYF. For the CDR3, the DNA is TGCAGTGCTCGGGGGGGCGCCCCCACAGATACGCAGTATTTT.

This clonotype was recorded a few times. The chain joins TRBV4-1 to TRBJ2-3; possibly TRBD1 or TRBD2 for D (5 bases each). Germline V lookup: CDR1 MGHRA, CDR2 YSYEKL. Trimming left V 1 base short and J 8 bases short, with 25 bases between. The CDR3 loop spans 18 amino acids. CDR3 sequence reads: CASSQGAGGRGLAGTQYF. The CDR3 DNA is TGCGCCAGCAGCCAAGGGGCTGGGGGTAGGGGCCTAGCAGGTACGCAGTATTTT.

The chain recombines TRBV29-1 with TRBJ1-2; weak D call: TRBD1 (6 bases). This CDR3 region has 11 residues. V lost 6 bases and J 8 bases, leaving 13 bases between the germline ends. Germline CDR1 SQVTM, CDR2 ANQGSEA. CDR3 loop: CSVYREGGYTF. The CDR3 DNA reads TGCAGCGTATACAGGGAAGGGGGCTACACCTTC.

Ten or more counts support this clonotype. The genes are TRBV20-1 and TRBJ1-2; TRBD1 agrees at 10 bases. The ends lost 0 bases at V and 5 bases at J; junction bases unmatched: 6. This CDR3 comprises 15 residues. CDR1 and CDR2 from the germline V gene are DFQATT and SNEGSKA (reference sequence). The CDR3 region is CSAREWGQGRYGYTF. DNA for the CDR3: TGCAGTGCTAGAGAATGGGGACAGGGGCGATATGGCTACACCTTC.

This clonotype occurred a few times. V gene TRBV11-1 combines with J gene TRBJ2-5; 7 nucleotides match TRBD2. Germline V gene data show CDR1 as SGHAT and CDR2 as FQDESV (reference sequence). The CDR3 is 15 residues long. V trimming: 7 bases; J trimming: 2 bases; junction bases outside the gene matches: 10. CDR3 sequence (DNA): TGTGCCAGCACCCGGGGGGAGGGTTCGCAAGAGACCCAGTACTTC. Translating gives CASTRGEGSQETQYF.

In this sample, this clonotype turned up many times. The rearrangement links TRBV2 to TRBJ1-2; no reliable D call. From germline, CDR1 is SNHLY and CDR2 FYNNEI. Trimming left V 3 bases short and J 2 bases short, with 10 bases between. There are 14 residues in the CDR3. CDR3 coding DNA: TGTGCCAGCAGTGATGGGGTATCCAACTATGGCTACACCTTC. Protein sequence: CASSDGVSNYGYTF.

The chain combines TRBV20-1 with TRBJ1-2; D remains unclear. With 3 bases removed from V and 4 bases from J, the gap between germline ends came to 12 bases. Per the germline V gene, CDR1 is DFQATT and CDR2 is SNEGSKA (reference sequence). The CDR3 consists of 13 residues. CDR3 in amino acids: CSARSTLIYGYTF. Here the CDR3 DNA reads TGCAGTGCTAGGAGCACCTTAATCTATGGCTACACCTTC.

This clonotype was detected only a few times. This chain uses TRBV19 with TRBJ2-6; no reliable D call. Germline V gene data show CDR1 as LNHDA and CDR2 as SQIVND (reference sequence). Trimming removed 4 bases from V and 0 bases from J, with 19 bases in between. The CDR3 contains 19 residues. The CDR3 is CASSRRALSLPSGANVLTF. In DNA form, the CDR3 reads TGTGCCAGTAGTAGGCGCGCGTTGTCCCTCCCCTCTGGGGCCAACGTCCTGACTTTC. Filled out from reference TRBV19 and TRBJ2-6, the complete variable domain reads DGGITQSPKYLFRKEGQNVTLSCEQNLNHDAMYWYRQDPGQGLRLIYYSQIVNDFQKGDIAEGYSVSREKKESFPLTVTSAQKNPTAFYLCASSRRALSLPSGANVLTFGAGSRLTVL.

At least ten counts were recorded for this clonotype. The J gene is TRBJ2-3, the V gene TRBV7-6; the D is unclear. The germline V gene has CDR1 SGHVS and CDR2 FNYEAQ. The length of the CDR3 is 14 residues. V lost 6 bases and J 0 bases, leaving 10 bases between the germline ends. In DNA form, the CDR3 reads TGTGCCAGCAGGATGCGGTCTAGCACAGATACGCAGTATTTT. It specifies CASRMRSSTDTQYF.

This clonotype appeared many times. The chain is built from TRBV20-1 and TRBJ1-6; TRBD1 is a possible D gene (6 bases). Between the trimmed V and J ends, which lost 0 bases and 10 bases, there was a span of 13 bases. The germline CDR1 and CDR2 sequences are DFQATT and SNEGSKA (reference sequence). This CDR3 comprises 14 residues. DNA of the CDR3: TGCAGTGCTAGAGATGGGGGGGGGCCCTCACCCCTCCACTTT. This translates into CSARDGGGPSPLHF.